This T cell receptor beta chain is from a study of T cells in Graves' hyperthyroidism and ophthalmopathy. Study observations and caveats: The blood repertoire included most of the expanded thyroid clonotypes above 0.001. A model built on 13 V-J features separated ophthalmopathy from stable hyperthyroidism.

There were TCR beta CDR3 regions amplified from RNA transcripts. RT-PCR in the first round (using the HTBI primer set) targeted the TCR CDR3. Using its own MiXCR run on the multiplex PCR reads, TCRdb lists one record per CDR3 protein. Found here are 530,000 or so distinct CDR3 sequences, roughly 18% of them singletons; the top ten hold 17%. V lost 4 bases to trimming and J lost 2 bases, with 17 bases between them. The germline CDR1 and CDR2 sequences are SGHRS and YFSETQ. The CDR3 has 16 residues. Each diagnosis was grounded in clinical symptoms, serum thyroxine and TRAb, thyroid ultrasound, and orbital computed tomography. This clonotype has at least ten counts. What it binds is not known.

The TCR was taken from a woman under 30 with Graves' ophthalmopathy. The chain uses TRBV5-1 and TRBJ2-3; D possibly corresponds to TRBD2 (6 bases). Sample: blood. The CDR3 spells CASSLEEAGLTDTQYF. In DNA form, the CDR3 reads TGCGCCAGCAGCCTGGAGGAAGCGGGCCTCACAGATACGCAGTATTTT.